The 27 T cell receptor beta chains below all came from one sample that was sequenced in a study of blood T cell repertoires in COVID-19. The protocol was immunoSEQ multiplex PCR, while the TCRdb copy is restricted to in-frame clones and leaves out a portion. Here the sample spans a few hundred thousand clones, 81% being singletons. Sequencing input: peripheral blood. These receptors were obtained from a human donor with acute or convalescent COVID-19. The donor label of this sample is uncertain.

The DNA of the CDR3 is TGCAGCGCCCAAGGAGGGGGGGCCACACCAGGGTATGGCTACACCTTC. Protein product: CSAQGGGATPGYGYTF. This rearrangement joins TRBV29-1 to TRBJ1-2, with a possible D match to TRBD1 (6 bases). Per the germline V gene, CDR1 is SQVTM and CDR2 is ANQGSEA. Trimming left V 7 bases short and J 5 bases short, with 26 bases between. The CDR3 covers 16 residues.

This clone was found a few times. The rearrangement joins TRBV6-5 to TRBJ1-2, with 9 bases that match TRBD1. V lost 6 bases and J lost 7; bases outside the gene matches: 9. CDR3 length: 14 residues. Germline V lookup: CDR1 MNHEY, CDR2 SVGAGI. In nucleotides, the CDR3 is TGTGCCAGCAGACCCGACAGGGGGATAGGTGGCTACACCTTC. The encoded protein is CASRPDRGIGGYTF.

The table lists this clone with a count of one. V and J are TRBV2 and TRBJ2-3; D is perhaps TRBD1 (6 bases). CDR3 length equals 18 residues. Trimming shortened V by 6 bases and J by 3 bases, and 25 bases separated the two germline ends. Germline assignment: CDR1 SNHLY and CDR2 FYNNEI. The CDR3 region is CASRIKLVRGLGTDTQYF. As DNA, the CDR3 is TGTGCCAGCAGGATAAAGTTGGTCAGGGGTCTGGGAACAGATACGCAGTATTTT.

The chain has TRBV3-1 (or the pseudogene TRBV3-2) and TRBJ1-4; 7 bases agree with TRBD1. Germline values: CDR1 LGHDT, CDR2 YNNKEL (reference sequence). J gave up 7 bases and V 4 bases, and 12 bases lay outside the gene matches. The CDR3 is 16 residues long. As DNA, the CDR3 is TGTGCCAGCAGCCCCTCACAGGGGAGTTTTGGTGAAAAACTGTTTTTT. This codes for CASSPSQGSFGEKLFF.

This chain connects TRBV19 to TRBJ2-7, with 15 bases matching TRBD2. This CDR3 is built from 16 residues. V was pared by 5 bases and J by 7 bases, with 9 bases of the junction left unmatched. CDR1 is LNHDA and CDR2 is SQIVND in the germline V gene (reference sequence). The CDR3 bases are TGTGCCAGTAGTCCAGGACTAGCGGGAGGGCCTTGGGAGCAGTACTTC. This translates into CASSPGLAGGPWEQYF.

This sequence joins TRBV11-2 and TRBJ2-2, with 10 bases that match TRBD2. The CDR3 length is 15 residues. With 2 bases clipped from V and 7 bases from J, the junction kept 4 bases outside the gene matches. The germline V gene has CDR1 SGHAT and CDR2 FQNNGV. The DNA of the CDR3 is TGTGCCAGCAGCTTAACAGCGGGGGGGCTCGGGGAGCTGTTTTTT. It yields the protein CASSLTAGGLGELFF. The full variable domain, its missing parts supplied by reference TRBV11-2 and TRBJ2-2, is EAGVAQSPRYKIIEKRQSVAFWCNPISGHATLYWYQQILGQGPKLLIQFQNNGVVDDSQLPKDRFSAERLKGVDSTLKIQPAKLEDSAVYLCASSLTAGGLGELFFGEGSRLTVL.

The chain couples TRBV6-6 to TRBJ1-4; D is unresolved. CDR3 length equals 12 residues. V lost 3 bases to trimming and J lost 8 bases, with 7 bases between them. Germline V gene data show CDR1 as MNHNY and CDR2 as SVGAGI (reference sequence). The CDR3 DNA reads TGTGCCAGCAGTTATCTCGTAGAAAAACTGTTTTTT. Amino acid sequence: CASSYLVEKLFF.

The chain joins TRBV29-1 to TRBJ1-2; 8 bases fit TRBD1. Germline V gives CDR1 SQVTM, CDR2 ANQGSEA. This CDR3 comprises 15 residues. V was clipped by 6 bases and J by 4 bases; unmatched bases: 13. Here the CDR3 reads CSVRHQGAGRYGYTF. The CDR3 bases are TGCAGCGTGCGGCACCAGGGGGCCGGGCGCTATGGCTACACCTTC.

This clone has a single count. The CDR3 DNA is TGTGCCAGCTCACCAAGGACCCCGGGGACTAGCAGCTACAATGAGCAGTTCTTC. Its translation is CASSPRTPGTSSYNEQFF. The chain links TRBV18 to TRBJ2-1, with 9 bases matching TRBD2. Germline V gene sequence: CDR1 KGHSH, CDR2 LQKENI. The CDR3 is 18 amino acids. Trimming cost V 2 bases and J 3 bases; bases outside gene matches: 11.

The sample holds many counts of this clone. The chain uses TRBV4-1 and TRBJ2-2, with D perhaps matching TRBD2 (5 bases). This CDR3 has 15 amino acids. V was cut by 4 bases and J by 2 bases, with 11 bases left in between. Germline V gene sequence: CDR1 MGHRA, CDR2 YSYEKL. The CDR3 DNA follows: TGCGCCAGCAGCCCCACGAGGGTCAACACCGGGGAGCTGTTTTTT. Residues: CASSPTRVNTGELFF.

This chain uses TRBV11-2 with TRBJ2-1; 11 positions agree with TRBD2. Germline V gene lookup returns CDR1 SGHAT and CDR2 FQNNGV. The CDR3 spans 15 residues. V dropped 5 bases and J dropped 7; count of bases not matched to a gene: 7. CDR3 amino acids: CASSHTSGSFNEQFF. Here the CDR3 DNA reads TGTGCCAGCAGCCACACTAGCGGGAGTTTTAATGAGCAGTTCTTC.

The V call is TRBV7-2, the J call TRBJ2-7; no clear D gene. V lost 1 base, J lost 2 bases, and 12 bases lay in between. The CDR3 has 15 amino acids. CDR1 and CDR2 (germline): SGHTA, FQGNSA. CDR3 protein: CASSLGGQITYEQYF. Here the CDR3 DNA reads TGTGCCAGCAGCTTAGGTGGGCAGATAACCTACGAGCAGTACTTC.

This chain links TRBV19 with TRBJ2-7; 8 bases are a match to TRBD1. Losses at the gene ends were 6 bases for V and 2 bases for J; bases not matched to a gene: 6. Germline-derived CDR1 and CDR2 are LNHDA and SQIVND (reference sequence). This CDR3 contains 14 residues. The CDR3 DNA sequence: TGTGCCAGTAGAGAAGGACAGGGCCCCTACGAGCAGTACTTC. This translates into CASREGQGPYEQYF.

The CDR3 DNA reads TGCAGCGTTGGGGGGGATGGGCTACTGTTTTTT. It encodes CSVGGDGLLFF. J is TRBJ1-4 and V is TRBV29-1; the D gene is possibly TRBD1 (5 bases). The CDR3 runs to 11 residues. V was trimmed by 4 bases and J by 13 bases, leaving 13 bases between them. Germline loops: CDR1 SQVTM, CDR2 ANQGSEA.

In DNA, the CDR3 is TGTGCCAGCAGCTTCGCCGGGACAGGGTACCATGAGCAGTTCTTC. It translates to CASSFAGTGYHEQFF. V usage is TRBV11-3 and J usage is TRBJ2-1, with 9 nucleotides matching TRBD1. The CDR3 sequence is 15 residues long. V gave up 3 bases and J gave up 8 bases; unmatched junction bases: 8. Germline assignment: CDR1 SGHNT and CDR2 YENEEA.

This chain links TRBV30 with TRBJ2-5; weak D call: TRBD1 (5 bases). V lost 2 bases, J lost 12 bases, and 13 bases lay in between. There are 11 residues in the CDR3. Germline V gene sequence: CDR1 GTSNPN, CDR2 SVGIG (reference sequence). The CDR3 sequence is CAWSLGRLEYF. DNA for the CDR3: TGTGCCTGGAGTTTGGGGCGGCTTGAGTACTTC.

J is TRBJ1-1 and V is TRBV12-3 or TRBV12-4; possible D gene TRBD1, 6 bases. There are 13 residues in the CDR3. V lost 5 bases and J lost 7, with 14 bases in between. CDR3 sequence (DNA): TGTGCCAGCAGTCAAAGACAGGTTATTGAAGCTTTCTTT. As protein: CASSQRQVIEAFF.

The genes are TRBV5-4 and TRBJ1-2; D is perhaps TRBD1 (5 bases). The ends were cut back, 5 bases at V and 5 bases at J, with 19 bases in the middle. The CDR3 has 15 amino acids. The germline gives CDR1 SGHNT, CDR2 YYREEE (reference sequence). The CDR3 region has the DNA TGTGCCAGCAGGACTTGGCAGGGCAATAGGTATGGCTACACCTTC. Protein: CASRTWQGNRYGYTF.

This sequence joins TRBV4-2 and TRBJ1-2; 8 bases are shared with TRBD1. The CDR3 consists of 16 residues. Trimming at V came to 0 bases and at J to 8 bases, leaving 11 bases not matched to a gene. Germline values: CDR1 LGHNA, CDR2 YNFKEQ. The CDR3 sequence is CASSQDPRQGAGGYTF. CDR3 DNA sequence: TGTGCCAGCAGCCAAGATCCACGGCAGGGGGCAGGCGGCTACACCTTC.

The chain is built from TRBV19 and TRBJ1-2, with D tentatively TRBD1 (6 bases). In germline, CDR1 is LNHDA, CDR2 SQIVND (reference sequence). Trimming took 5 bases from V and 5 from J, leaving 15 bases between them. This CDR3 has 14 amino acids. The CDR3 coding sequence is TGTGCCAGTAGTGTGGACAGCCTCCTTTATGGCTACACCTTC. Translated: CASSVDSLLYGYTF.

The CDR3: CAWSAAGKEDTQYF. The CDR3 bases are TGTGCCTGGAGCGCCGCCGGGAAGGAAGATACGCAGTATTTT. The J gene is TRBJ2-3, the V gene TRBV30; weak D call: TRBD2 (5 bases). The V gene lost 3 bases and the J gene lost 5 bases, with 15 bases spanning the gap. CDR3 length: 14 amino acids. Germline V gene lookup returns CDR1 GTSNPN and CDR2 SVGIG (reference sequence).

The rearrangement uses TRBV28 and TRBJ1-1; TRBD1 is a possible D gene (5 bases). The CDR3 consists of 12 residues. Trimming stripped 2 bases from V and 10 bases from J, with 11 bases between. Germline V CDR1 and CDR2: MDHEN, SYDVKM. CDR3 bases: TGTGCCAGCAGTTTAACACAGGCAGCAGCTTTCTTT. Its protein is CASSLTQAAAFF.

The V gene is TRBV6-1, the J gene TRBJ2-3; 8 nucleotides line up with TRBD1. This CDR3 region has 17 residues. The germline V gene has CDR1 MNHNS and CDR2 SASEGT. Unmatched junction bases numbered 9, after V lost 4 bases and J lost 0 bases. The CDR3 DNA reads as TGTGCCAGCAGTGCCTGGAGGACAGGGCCTAGCACAGATACGCAGTATTTT. Protein: CASSAWRTGPSTDTQYF.

This clone was seen more than once but under ten times. V and J are TRBV6-5 and TRBJ1-6; TRBD1 aligns across 7 bases. With V trimmed by 5 bases and J by 9 bases, 10 bases remained unmatched. Germline loops: CDR1 MNHEY, CDR2 SVGAGI. This CDR3 spans 15 amino acids. For the CDR3, the DNA is TGTGCCAGCAGTAGGGCAGGGGGAGGTTCTTCACCCCTCCACTTT. It yields the protein CASSRAGGGSSPLHF.

This clone was found a few times. V and J are TRBV5-1 and TRBJ1-4; 9 bases align to TRBD1. The V and J ends lost 3 bases and 5 bases, in that order; junction bases with no gene match: 2. Germline-derived CDR1 and CDR2 are SGHRS and YFSETQ. CDR3 size: 14 residues. In DNA form, the CDR3 reads TGCGCCAGCAGCTGGACAGGGGCGAATGAAAAACTGTTTTTT. It yields the protein CASSWTGANEKLFF.

This chain connects TRBV3-1 (or the pseudogene TRBV3-2) to TRBJ2-5; 7 nucleotides match TRBD2. V shed 0 bases and J 3 bases; nucleotides not matched to a gene: 10. The CDR3 consists of 17 residues. Germline CDR1 LGHDT, CDR2 YNNKEL (reference sequence). CDR3 loop: CASSQEPRLAGEETQYF. The CDR3 DNA is TGTGCCAGCAGCCAAGAACCGAGACTAGCCGGGGAAGAGACCCAGTACTTC.

The rearrangement links TRBV19 to TRBJ1-5; no clear D gene. V gave up 3 bases and J gave up 9 bases, with 15 bases separating them. Germline-derived CDR1 and CDR2 are LNHDA and SQIVND (reference sequence). The CDR3 runs to 14 residues. The CDR3 nucleotides read TGTGCCAGTAGTATTGGACGGGGAGGGTGGCCCCAGCATTTT. It is translated as CASSIGRGGWPQHF.